These T cell receptor beta chains were read from a single sample in a study of cytomegalovirus exposure and HLA in healthy donors. This table comes from immunoSEQ multiplex PCR, and its TCRdb copy is limited to in-frame clones, with some not included. The sample totals about 150,000 clones. The sample was PBMCs. The source of these receptors is a man aged 25 to 40 in good health and CMV-seronegative. CDR3s include the opening cysteine and the closing phenylalanine or tryptophan. A D gene is named only where the DNA matches it firmly.

v_call: TRBV7-9
d_call: .
j_call: TRBJ2-3
cdr3_nt: TGTGCCAGCAGCGCCTCAGGGGTTCAGACAGATACGCAGTATTTT
cdr3_aa: CASSASGVQTDTQYF

v_call: TRBV10-3
d_call: .
j_call: TRBJ2-3
cdr3_nt: TGTGCCATCAGTGGACAGGCCACTAGCACAGATACGCAGTATTTT
cdr3_aa: CAISGQATSTDTQYF

v_call: TRBV7-9
d_call: .
j_call: TRBJ2-7
cdr3_nt: TGTGCCAGCAGCCCCCCGGCGGGGACCTACGAGCAGTACTTC
cdr3_aa: CASSPPAGTYEQYF

v_call: TRBV19
d_call: TRBD1
j_call: TRBJ1-3
cdr3_nt: TGTGCCAGTAGTCCCGGACAGGAAGGAAACACCATATATTTT
cdr3_aa: CASSPGQEGNTIYF

v_call: TRBV2
d_call: TRBD1
j_call: TRBJ2-7
cdr3_nt: TGTGCCAGCAGAGAAGGACAGGTCAGTAGTTACGAGCAGTACTTC
cdr3_aa: CASREGQVSSYEQYF

v_call: TRBV7-2
d_call: TRBD2
j_call: TRBJ2-1
cdr3_nt: TGTGCCAGCAGCTTATCCCCTAGCGGCGGCGCGCAGTTCTTC
cdr3_aa: CASSLSPSGGAQFF

v_call: TRBV30
d_call: .
j_call: TRBJ1-2
cdr3_nt: TGTGCCTTTCAAACCCCAGGGCCCTATGGCTACACCTTC
cdr3_aa: CAFQTPGPYGYTF

v_call: TRBV14
d_call: .
j_call: TRBJ1-4
cdr3_nt: TGTGCCAGCAGCCTCGTCGGGGGAACAACTAATGAAAAACTGTTTTTT
cdr3_aa: CASSLVGGTTNEKLFF

v_call: TRBV28
d_call: TRBD1
j_call: TRBJ1-5
cdr3_nt: TGTGCCAGCATCTACGGCAGGGGGGATCAGCCCCAGCATTTT
cdr3_aa: CASIYGRGDQPQHF

v_call: TRBV5-4
d_call: TRBD2
j_call: TRBJ2-1
cdr3_nt: TGTGCCAGCAGCTTGGGGCTAGCGGGATTGTACAATGAGCAGTTCTTC
cdr3_aa: CASSLGLAGLYNEQFF

v_call: TRBV20-1
d_call: .
j_call: TRBJ2-5
cdr3_nt: TGCAGTGCTAGAGACGCAGGGGCCCAGTACTTC
cdr3_aa: CSARDAGAQYF

v_call: TRBV10-3
d_call: TRBD1
j_call: TRBJ2-7
cdr3_nt: TGTGCCATCAGTGAGAAAACCGGGACAGGGTACGAGCAGTACTTC
cdr3_aa: CAISEKTGTGYEQYF

v_call: TRBV5-1
d_call: .
j_call: TRBJ1-1
cdr3_nt: TGCGCCAGCAGCTTGGAGGGGGTTGTGACTGAAGCTTTCTTT
cdr3_aa: CASSLEGVVTEAFF

v_call: TRBV6-5
d_call: TRBD1
j_call: TRBJ2-7
cdr3_nt: TGTGCCAGCAGTTCGGTACAGGGGGATGGGGAGCAGTACTTC
cdr3_aa: CASSSVQGDGEQYF

v_call: TRBV5-1
d_call: .
j_call: TRBJ2-1
cdr3_nt: TGCGCCAGCAGTTACGGGAGTGGAGATGAGCAGTTCTTC
cdr3_aa: CASSYGSGDEQFF

v_call: TRBV13
d_call: .
j_call: TRBJ2-6
cdr3_nt: TGTGCCAGCAGCTTAGCAGGGGCTGGGGCCAACGTCCTGACTTTC
cdr3_aa: CASSLAGAGANVLTF

v_call: TRBV6-4
d_call: TRBD2
j_call: TRBJ2-2
cdr3_nt: TGTGCCAGCAGTAGCGGGACCACCGGGGAGCTGTTTTTT
cdr3_aa: CASSSGTTGELFF

v_call: TRBV11-2
d_call: TRBD1
j_call: TRBJ1-2
cdr3_nt: TGTGCCAGCAGCCTAAGACAGGGCCCCTATGGCTACACCTTC
cdr3_aa: CASSLRQGPYGYTF

v_call: TRBV13
d_call: TRBD1
j_call: TRBJ2-5
cdr3_nt: TGTGCCAGCAGCTTACGTGAGACAGGGATTATCCGCCAAGAGACCCAGTACTTC
cdr3_aa: CASSLRETGIIRQETQYF

v_call: TRBV11-2
d_call: TRBD1
j_call: TRBJ2-7
cdr3_nt: TGTGCCAGCAGCGCCGACAGGGCCGGCGAGCAGTACTTC
cdr3_aa: CASSADRAGEQYF

v_call: TRBV27
d_call: .
j_call: TRBJ1-1
cdr3_nt: TGTGCCAGCAACCCGGCGGGTATGAACACTGAAGCTTTCTTT
cdr3_aa: CASNPAGMNTEAFF

v_call: TRBV7-9
d_call: TRBD1
j_call: TRBJ2-6
cdr3_nt: TGTGCCAGCAGCCCAGGGACAGGGACATCTGGGGCCAACGTCCTGACTTTC
cdr3_aa: CASSPGTGTSGANVLTF

v_call: TRBV7-9
d_call: TRBD2
j_call: TRBJ2-1
cdr3_nt: TGTGCCAGCAGGGGTAGGGGAGGGCCCTCGGGAAATGAGCAGTTCTTC
cdr3_aa: CASRGRGGPSGNEQFF

v_call: TRBV29-1
d_call: TRBD1
j_call: TRBJ2-5
cdr3_nt: TGCAGCGTTGAAATAGGACAGGGGGCGGGGGAGACCCAGTACTTC
cdr3_aa: CSVEIGQGAGETQYF

v_call: TRBV29-1
d_call: .
j_call: TRBJ1-5
cdr3_nt: TGCAGCGTTGAAGCTAACGACAATCAGCCCCAGCATTTT
cdr3_aa: CSVEANDNQPQHF

v_call: TRBV5-1
d_call: .
j_call: TRBJ2-3
cdr3_nt: TGCGCCAGCGGGGCCAATCTATACACAGATACGCAGTATTTT
cdr3_aa: CASGANLYTDTQYF

v_call: TRBV19
d_call: TRBD1
j_call: TRBJ1-2
cdr3_nt: TGTGCCAGTAGCCTTACTACAGGGGGCGAGAGTGGCTACACCTTC
cdr3_aa: CASSLTTGGESGYTF

v_call: TRBV19
d_call: .
j_call: TRBJ1-1
cdr3_nt: TGTGCCAGTAGTAGAAGGGAAGCGGGCACTGAAGCTTTCTTT
cdr3_aa: CASSRREAGTEAFF

v_call: TRBV7-2
d_call: TRBD2
j_call: TRBJ2-7
cdr3_nt: TGTGCCAGCAGCTCCGGGGGGGGACTCAACTGGGAGCAGTACTTC
cdr3_aa: CASSSGGGLNWEQYF

v_call: TRBV6-5
d_call: TRBD2
j_call: TRBJ2-1
cdr3_nt: TGTGCCAGCAGTTACGATAGCGGGAGCTACAATGAGCAGTTCTTC
cdr3_aa: CASSYDSGSYNEQFF

v_call: TRBV30
d_call: .
j_call: TRBJ2-1
cdr3_nt: TGTGCCTGGACTAGCAGACTCTCCTACAATGAGCAGTTCTTC
cdr3_aa: CAWTSRLSYNEQFF

v_call: TRBV7-8
d_call: TRBD1
j_call: TRBJ2-5
cdr3_nt: TGTGCCAGCAGCCGTGGACAGGAACAAGAGACCCAGTACTTC
cdr3_aa: CASSRGQEQETQYF

v_call: TRBV6-1
d_call: TRBD2
j_call: TRBJ2-1
cdr3_nt: TGTGCCAGCGAGCGCGGGAGTTACAATGAGCAGTTCTTC
cdr3_aa: CASERGSYNEQFF

v_call: TRBV5-4
d_call: TRBD2
j_call: TRBJ2-1
cdr3_nt: TGTGCCAGCAGCTTGGGGCGGGAGGTATACAATGAGCAGTTCTTC
cdr3_aa: CASSLGREVYNEQFF

v_call: TRBV19
d_call: .
j_call: TRBJ2-7
cdr3_nt: TGTGCCAGTAGCCTCGGCGGCGGGCCGTACGAGCAGTACTTC
cdr3_aa: CASSLGGGPYEQYF

v_call: TRBV2
d_call: TRBD1
j_call: TRBJ1-5
cdr3_nt: TGTGCCAGCAGTGAGTGGGACAGGGGCAATCAGCCCCAGCATTTT
cdr3_aa: CASSEWDRGNQPQHF

v_call: TRBV5-4
d_call: .
j_call: TRBJ1-4
cdr3_nt: TGTGCCAGCAGGGACAACAGGGTAGCTAATGAAAAACTGTTTTTT
cdr3_aa: CASRDNRVANEKLFF

v_call: TRBV12-5
d_call: TRBD1
j_call: TRBJ2-2
cdr3_nt: TGTGCTAGTGGTTTGGTATTGGACAGGGCGAACACCGGGGAGCTGTTTTTT
cdr3_aa: CASGLVLDRANTGELFF

v_call: TRBV4-1
d_call: .
j_call: TRBJ2-7
cdr3_nt: TGCGCCAGCAGCCAAGCGAGCAACTACGAGCAGTACTTC
cdr3_aa: CASSQASNYEQYF

v_call: TRBV5-4
d_call: .
j_call: TRBJ2-3
cdr3_nt: TGTGCCAGCAGCTCCCAGGGAGCGCGAGTGGGGGGAGATACGCAGTATTTT
cdr3_aa: CASSSQGARVGGDTQYF

v_call: TRBV29-1
d_call: .
j_call: TRBJ2-5
cdr3_nt: TGCAGCGGGGAACAGGAGCGAAGGACCCAGTACTTC
cdr3_aa: CSGEQERRTQYF

v_call: TRBV6-1
d_call: TRBD1
j_call: TRBJ1-2
cdr3_nt: TGTGCCGGAACCGGGACAGTCTATGGCTACACCTTC
cdr3_aa: CAGTGTVYGYTF

v_call: TRBV4-2
d_call: TRBD1
j_call: TRBJ1-1
cdr3_nt: TGTGCCAGCAGCCATCCGGACAGGGGGAACACTGAAGCTTTCTTT
cdr3_aa: CASSHPDRGNTEAFF

v_call: TRBV13
d_call: TRBD2
j_call: TRBJ2-7
cdr3_nt: TGTGCCAGCAGCTTAGGCCCTGGGACTAGCGGACGCTACGAGCAGTACTTC
cdr3_aa: CASSLGPGTSGRYEQYF

v_call: TRBV19
d_call: TRBD1
j_call: TRBJ2-7
cdr3_nt: TGTGCCAGTAGCAGGACAGGGCACGAGCAGTACTTC
cdr3_aa: CASSRTGHEQYF

v_call: TRBV21-1
d_call: .
j_call: TRBJ1-2
cdr3_nt: TGTGCCAGCAGCAAAGCGCTAGGTTCCGACAGGGGGCAGCACTATGGCTACACCTTC
cdr3_aa: CASSKALGSDRGQHYGYTF

v_call: TRBV10-2
d_call: .
j_call: TRBJ1-5
cdr3_nt: TGCGCCAGCAGTGACAGACTTGGCAGCAATCAGCCCCAGCATTTT
cdr3_aa: CASSDRLGSNQPQHF

v_call: TRBV5-1
d_call: TRBD2
j_call: TRBJ2-1
cdr3_nt: TGCGCCAGCAGCTTACCTAGGACTAGCTCCTACAATGAGCAGTTCTTC
cdr3_aa: CASSLPRTSSYNEQFF

v_call: TRBV7-2
d_call: .
j_call: TRBJ2-7
cdr3_nt: TGTGCCAGCAGCTTAGATCCGGGCTACGAGCAGTACTTC
cdr3_aa: CASSLDPGYEQYF

v_call: TRBV5-1
d_call: TRBD1
j_call: TRBJ1-2
cdr3_nt: TGCGCCAGCAGCCAGGGGACAGGGGGCAACTATGGCTACACCTTC
cdr3_aa: CASSQGTGGNYGYTF

v_call: TRBV6-1
d_call: TRBD2
j_call: TRBJ2-5
cdr3_nt: TGTGCCAGCAGTGACCCGGGACTACCTCAAGAGACCCAGTACTTC
cdr3_aa: CASSDPGLPQETQYF

v_call: TRBV10-2
d_call: TRBD1
j_call: TRBJ2-5
cdr3_nt: TGCGCCAGCAGTGAGATCGGGACAGCCCAAGAGACCCAGTACTTC
cdr3_aa: CASSEIGTAQETQYF

v_call: TRBV19
d_call: .
j_call: TRBJ1-5
cdr3_nt: TGTGCCAGTAGTATGGGATCCCCTCGACAGGCTGGCAATCAGCCCCAGCATTTT
cdr3_aa: CASSMGSPRQAGNQPQHF

v_call: TRBV27
d_call: .
j_call: TRBJ1-1
cdr3_nt: TGTGCCAGCAGTTCCAGACAGGCGAACACTGAAGCTTTCTTT
cdr3_aa: CASSSRQANTEAFF

v_call: TRBV6-5
d_call: .
j_call: TRBJ2-7
cdr3_nt: TGTGCCAGCAGTTACCTGGCAGGGTCCTCCTACGAGCAGTACTTC
cdr3_aa: CASSYLAGSSYEQYF

v_call: TRBV28
d_call: .
j_call: TRBJ2-5
cdr3_nt: TGTGCCAGCAGTTTAGTGGGGAGGAAGGATAAGACCCAGTACTTC
cdr3_aa: CASSLVGRKDKTQYF

v_call: TRBV2
d_call: .
j_call: TRBJ2-1
cdr3_nt: TGTGCCAGCAACATAGGAAGGAATAGCCCTAATGAGCAGTTCTTC
cdr3_aa: CASNIGRNSPNEQFF

v_call: TRBV6-5
d_call: .
j_call: TRBJ2-7
cdr3_nt: TGTGCCAGCAGTTTTGGACAGCCCTACGAGCAGTACTTC
cdr3_aa: CASSFGQPYEQYF

v_call: TRBV15
d_call: .
j_call: TRBJ2-6
cdr3_nt: TGTGCCACCAGCAGAGATCTAGATGGGGCCAACGTCCTGACTTTC
cdr3_aa: CATSRDLDGANVLTF

v_call: TRBV6-1
d_call: .
j_call: TRBJ2-5
cdr3_nt: TGTGCCAGCAGCCGCGGGTGGGGAGGAGAGACCCAGTACTTC
cdr3_aa: CASSRGWGGETQYF